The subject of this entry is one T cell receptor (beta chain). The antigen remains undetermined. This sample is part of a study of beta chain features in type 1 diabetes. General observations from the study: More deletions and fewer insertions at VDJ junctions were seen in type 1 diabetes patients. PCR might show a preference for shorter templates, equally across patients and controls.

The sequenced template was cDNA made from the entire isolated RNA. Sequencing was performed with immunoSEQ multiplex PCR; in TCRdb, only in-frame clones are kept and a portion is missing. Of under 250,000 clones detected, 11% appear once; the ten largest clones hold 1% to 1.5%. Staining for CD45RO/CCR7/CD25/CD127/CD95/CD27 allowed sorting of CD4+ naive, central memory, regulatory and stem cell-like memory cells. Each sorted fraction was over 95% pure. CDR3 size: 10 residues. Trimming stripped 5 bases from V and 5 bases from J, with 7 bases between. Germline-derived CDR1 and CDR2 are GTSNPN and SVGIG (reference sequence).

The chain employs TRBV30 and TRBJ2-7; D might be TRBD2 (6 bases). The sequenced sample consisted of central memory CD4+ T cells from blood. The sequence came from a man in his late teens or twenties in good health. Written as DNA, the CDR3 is TGTGCCTGGGGCGGGGACGAGCAGTACTTC. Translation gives CAWGGDEQYF.